A single sample gave rise to the 32 T cell receptor beta chains below, sequenced in a study of blood T cell repertoires in COVID-19. Some clones are missing from TCRdb's copy, which holds only in-frame ones; the method was immunoSEQ multiplex PCR. The data hold around 250,000 clones, with roughly 84% observed a single time. Specimen: peripheral blood. The receptors stem from a woman in her thirties or forties who had recovered from COVID-19.

V usage is TRBV3-1 (or the pseudogene TRBV3-2) and J usage is TRBJ1-3; D is perhaps TRBD1 (6 bases). The ends were cut back, 4 bases at V and 5 bases at J, with 15 bases in the middle. The CDR3 is 15 residues long. Germline loops: CDR1 LGHDT, CDR2 YNNKEL (reference sequence). The CDR3 region is CASSRRTVERNTIYF. CDR3 nucleotide sequence: TGTGCCAGCAGCCGACGGACAGTTGAACGAAACACCATATATTTT.

A remark on this clone: The germline gene is not matched at one end of the junction; a read error may be the cause. This chain links TRBV5-4 with TRBJ2-7, with D maybe TRBD1 (5 bases). This CDR3 spans 12 amino acids. CDR1 and CDR2 from the germline V gene are SGHNT and YYREEE (reference sequence). CDR3 bases: TGTGCCAGCAGAACGTCAACCAGGGAAGAGGTCTTC. The encoded protein is CASRTSTREEVF.

The V gene is TRBV11-3, the J gene TRBJ1-1; 7 bases map to TRBD1. V shed 3 bases and J 3 bases; nucleotides not matched to a gene: 7. The CDR3 sequence is 15 residues long. Germline V gene sequence: CDR1 SGHNT, CDR2 YENEEA. DNA for the CDR3: TGTGCCAGCAGCTTCCTCGACAGGGAAGACACTGAAGCTTTCTTT. Amino acids: CASSFLDREDTEAFF. The full variable domain, rest sourced from reference TRBV11-3 and TRBJ1-1, is EAGVVQSPRYKIIEKKQPVAFWCNPISGHNTLYWYLQNLGQGPELLIRYENEEAVDDSQLPKDRFSAERLKGVDSTLKIQPAELGDSAVYLCASSFLDREDTEAFFGQGTRLTVV.

The chain recombines TRBV7-2 with TRBJ1-6; possibly TRBD1 for D (5 bases). CDR1 and CDR2 (germline): SGHTA, FQGNSA. The length of the CDR3 is 16 residues. V lost 6 bases and J lost 0, with 12 bases in between. The CDR3 DNA is TGTGCCAGCAGTTATCGACAGAGCTCCTATAATTCACCCCTCCACTTT. This gives the protein CASSYRQSSYNSPLHF.

V is TRBV4-1 and J is TRBJ2-7; 9 bases agree with TRBD2. The CDR3 has 16 residues. The trim removed 2 bases at V and 2 bases at J, leaving 7 bases unmatched. Germline V gives CDR1 MGHRA, CDR2 YSYEKL. CDR3 in DNA: TGCGCCAGCAGCCAAAGCGGGGGGAGGGATCCCTACGAGCAGTACTTC. This translates into CASSQSGGRDPYEQYF.

This rearrangement joins TRBV5-1 to TRBJ2-7; 10 positions match TRBD1. The V segment lost 0 bases and the J segment 4 bases; nucleotides outside the gene matches: 7. This CDR3 is built from 16 residues. From germline, CDR1 is SGHRS and CDR2 YFSETQ. CDR3 DNA: TGCGCCAGCAGCTTGGCCCCCGGACAGGGGGTTTACGAGCAGTACTTC. It yields the protein CASSLAPGQGVYEQYF.

The chain employs TRBV11-3 and TRBJ2-5; perhaps TRBD1 as D (5 bases). Trimming left V 6 bases short and J 0 bases short, with 14 bases between. Germline V CDR1 and CDR2: SGHNT, YENEEA. This CDR3 comprises 15 residues. CDR3 nucleotide sequence: TGTGCCAGCAGGGATACAGGTTCTTACCAAGAGACCCAGTACTTC. This gives the protein CASRDTGSYQETQYF. The full variable domain, with the rest looked up from reference TRBV11-3 and TRBJ2-5, is EAGVVQSPRYKIIEKKQPVAFWCNPISGHNTLYWYLQNLGQGPELLIRYENEEAVDDSQLPKDRFSAERLKGVDSTLKIQPAELGDSAVYLCASRDTGSYQETQYFGPGTRLLVL.

The CDR3 here is CASSFSGTEAFF. CDR3 nucleotides: TGTGCCAGTAGTTTTTCAGGCACTGAAGCTTTCTTT. The chain links TRBV19 to TRBJ1-1; D uncertain. Germline V lookup: CDR1 LNHDA, CDR2 SQIVND (reference sequence). The CDR3 runs to 12 residues. The V gene lost 5 bases and the J gene lost 4 bases, with 8 bases spanning the gap. The full variable domain, completed using reference TRBV19 and TRBJ1-1, is DGGITQSPKYLFRKEGQNVTLSCEQNLNHDAMYWYRQDPGQGLRLIYYSQIVNDFQKGDIAEGYSVSREKKESFPLTVTSAQKNPTAFYLCASSFSGTEAFFGQGTRLTVV.

The chain employs TRBV5-1 and TRBJ2-1; no clear D. CDR3 size: 17 residues. The germline CDR1 and CDR2 sequences are SGHRS and YFSETQ. The germline V and J ends were trimmed by 4 bases and 3 bases, with 20 bases remaining between them. The CDR3, as DNA: TGCGCCAGCAGCCGATTAGTGGCAGGTGGATTCTACAATGAGCAGTTCTTC. This translates into CASSRLVAGGFYNEQFF.

V gene TRBV5-4 combines with J gene TRBJ1-2; tentatively, D is TRBD1 (6 bases). Germline V CDR1 and CDR2: SGHNT, YYREEE (reference sequence). V lost 3 bases and J lost 1, with 16 bases in between. The CDR3 length is 16 residues. For the CDR3, the DNA is TGTGCCAGCAGCTCTCCAACAGGGTTGGTTAACTATGGCTACACCTTC. Its translation: CASSSPTGLVNYGYTF.

This chain joins TRBV5-4 and TRBJ1-6, with TRBD1 identical over 7 bases. The CDR3 length is 17 residues. Germline CDR1 reads SGHNT; CDR2 reads YYREEE (reference sequence). V lost 2 bases and J lost 2; bases outside the gene matches: 7. In DNA, the CDR3 is TGTGCCAGCAGCTTTGAGAGGGGGCAGGCCTATAATTCACCCCTCCACTTT. It yields the protein CASSFERGQAYNSPLHF.

The gene calls are TRBV5-1 and TRBJ2-7; the D is unclear. The V end was cut by 0 bases, the J end by 3 bases, with 7 bases between. CDR1 and CDR2 from the germline V gene are SGHRS and YFSETQ. The CDR3 has 13 amino acids. CDR3 protein: CASSLDLNYEQYF. In DNA, the CDR3 is TGCGCCAGCAGCTTGGATCTTAACTACGAGCAGTACTTC.

The V and J genes are TRBV4-1 and TRBJ1-1; no firm D call. The ends were cut back, 0 bases at V and 4 bases at J, with 12 bases in the middle. This CDR3 is built from 15 residues. Germline V gene lookup returns CDR1 MGHRA and CDR2 YSYEKL. CDR3 in DNA: TGCGCCAGCAGCCAAGATCAAGGGAGACGCACTGAAGCTTTCTTT. Translated, it gives CASSQDQGRRTEAFF.

The chain combines TRBV3-1 (or the pseudogene TRBV3-2) with TRBJ2-5; 7 nucleotides line up with TRBD1. The CDR3 spans 13 residues. Germline assignment: CDR1 LGHDT and CDR2 YNNKEL (reference sequence). V lost 5 bases, J lost 2 bases, and 2 bases stayed unmatched. The CDR3, as DNA: TGTGCCAGCAGCTCACAGGGGCAAGAGACCCAGTACTTC. This codes for CASSSQGQETQYF.

The V and J genes are TRBV12-3 or TRBV12-4 and TRBJ1-2; D is perhaps TRBD1 (5 bases). Trimming removed 6 bases from V and 3 bases from J, with 11 bases in between. The CDR3 consists of 13 residues. The CDR3 here is CASSSDIDYGYTF. The DNA for the CDR3 is TGTGCCAGCAGCTCGGACATTGACTATGGCTACACCTTC.

The chain employs TRBV20-1 and TRBJ1-1, with TRBD1 as a possible D gene (6 bases). V was pared by 3 bases and J by 5 bases, with 16 bases between. Germline values: CDR1 DFQATT, CDR2 SNEGSKA (reference sequence). The CDR3 runs 14 residues. CDR3 amino acids: CSASGSTGSTEAFF. Here the CDR3 DNA reads TGCAGTGCTAGTGGTTCAACAGGGAGTACTGAAGCTTTCTTT.

The genes are TRBV18 and TRBJ2-7; D is undetermined. Germline CDR1 is KGHSH and CDR2 is LQKENI. This CDR3 has 16 amino acids. V was cut by 0 bases and J by 7 bases, with 19 bases left in between. The CDR3 sequence is CASSPPHLPGLEEQYF. The CDR3 DNA reads TGTGCCAGCTCACCACCGCATTTGCCCGGGTTGGAGGAGCAGTACTTC.

This clone was counted only a few times. This sequence joins TRBV18 and TRBJ1-6; TRBD1 matches 9 bases. The CDR3 has 17 residues. V lost 3 bases to trimming and J lost 4 bases; unmatched junction nucleotides: 7. Germline assignment: CDR1 KGHSH and CDR2 LQKENI. Here the CDR3 DNA reads TGTGCCAGCTCACCCACGGTGACAGGGGGTTATAATTCACCCCTCCACTTT. Its translation is CASSPTVTGGYNSPLHF.

DNA for the CDR3: TGTGCCAGCAGTGAAGGGGCAGTTAGCTCCTATAATTCACCCCTCCACTTT. Amino acid sequence: CASSEGAVSSYNSPLHF. This chain connects TRBV25-1 to TRBJ1-6; maybe TRBD1 (5 bases). CDR3 size: 17 residues. V dropped 2 bases and J dropped 0 bases, with 11 bases sitting between them. Germline CDR1 is MGHDK and CDR2 is SYGVNS.

The V gene is TRBV5-6, the J gene TRBJ2-2, with 7 positions matching TRBD1. Germline lookup yields CDR1 SGHDT and CDR2 YYEEEE. The J segment lost 4 bases and the V segment lost 3 bases, leaving 6 bases of the junction unmatched. The CDR3 runs to 15 residues. CDR3 sequence (DNA): TGTGCCAGCAGCTACCGGGACAGCCTCACCGGGGAGCTGTTTTTT. Protein: CASSYRDSLTGELFF.

This clone was observed many times. This sequence joins TRBV6-5 and TRBJ1-6; 7 bases map to TRBD1. Germline values: CDR1 MNHEY, CDR2 SVGAGI. This CDR3 has 14 residues. V lost 7 bases and J lost 7; bases outside the gene matches: 7. The CDR3, as DNA: TGTGCCAGCAACCGGGACAGCGGAAATTCACCCCTCCACTTT. It encodes CASNRDSGNSPLHF.

V gene TRBV4-1 combines with J gene TRBJ2-1, with TRBD1 matching 7 bases. There are 16 residues in the CDR3. The V segment lost 4 bases and the J segment 3 bases; nucleotides outside the gene matches: 9. Germline V gene lookup returns CDR1 MGHRA and CDR2 YSYEKL. This chain's CDR3 is CASSRPGQRVYNEQFF. The CDR3 nucleotides are TGCGCCAGCAGCCGGCCGGGACAGAGGGTCTACAATGAGCAGTTCTTC.

The V gene is TRBV7-7, the J gene TRBJ2-5; D perhaps matches TRBD1 (6 bases). The V gene lost 5 bases and the J gene lost 2 bases, with 18 bases spanning the gap. CDR1 and CDR2 from the germline V gene are SSHAT and FNYEAQ (reference sequence). The CDR3 runs 16 residues. The CDR3 loop reads CASSLTPLGAQETQYF. CDR3 DNA sequence: TGTGCCAGCAGCCTCACGCCTCTGGGGGCACAAGAGACCCAGTACTTC.

This sequence joins TRBV11-3 and TRBJ2-5; TRBD1 might be the D (5 bases). V was cut by 1 base and J by 5 bases, with 8 bases left in between. Per the germline V gene, CDR1 is SGHNT and CDR2 is YENEEA. The length of the CDR3 is 13 residues. The CDR3 DNA follows: TGTGCCAGCAGCTTAGGGGGCAGCGAGACCCAGTACTTC. Translating it yields CASSLGGSETQYF. The variable domain in full, with the rest retrieved from reference TRBV11-3 and TRBJ2-5, is EAGVVQSPRYKIIEKKQPVAFWCNPISGHNTLYWYLQNLGQGPELLIRYENEEAVDDSQLPKDRFSAERLKGVDSTLKIQPAELGDSAVYLCASSLGGSETQYFGPGTRLLVL.

The rearrangement links TRBV30 to TRBJ1-1; a possible D gene is TRBD1 (6 bases). The germline CDR1 and CDR2 sequences are GTSNPN and SVGIG (reference sequence). The CDR3 extends over 14 amino acids. V was clipped by 4 bases and J by 1 base, with 13 bases between them. The CDR3 DNA reads as TGTGCCTGGACCACGGGACACCAGAACACTGAAGCTTTCTTT. It is translated as CAWTTGHQNTEAFF.

This CDR3 is CASSLGLRGTDTQYF. CDR3 nucleotides: TGTGCCAGCAGCTTGGGGTTGAGAGGCACAGATACGCAGTATTTT. The rearrangement uses TRBV5-8 and TRBJ2-3; D not resolved. Germline V gene lookup returns CDR1 SGHTS and CDR2 YDEGEE. V was clipped by 0 bases and J by 1 base, with 9 bases between them. This CDR3 comprises 15 residues.

This clone was picked up many times. The chain combines TRBV6-5 with TRBJ2-3; 7 bases fit TRBD1. Germline CDR1 reads MNHEY; CDR2 reads SVGAGI. V lost 6 bases, J lost 10 bases, and 7 bases stayed unmatched. CDR3 size: 12 residues. The chain's CDR3 is CASRGTAGAQYF. Here the CDR3 DNA reads TGTGCCAGCAGGGGGACAGCCGGTGCGCAGTATTTT.

V and J are TRBV6-6 and TRBJ1-1; 8 positions match TRBD1. CDR1 MNHNY and CDR2 SVGAGI come from the germline V gene (reference sequence). The junction had 7 bases not matched to a gene; V was cut back by 6 bases and J by 4 bases. The CDR3 has 14 residues. The CDR3 loop is CASSRGQGPTEAFF. The CDR3 region has the DNA TGTGCCAGCAGCCGAGGACAGGGCCCCACTGAAGCTTTCTTT.

The chain uses TRBV6-1 and TRBJ1-5; TRBD1 is a possible D gene (5 bases). The CDR3 totals 15 residues. The germline V gene has CDR1 MNHNS and CDR2 SASEGT. V lost 6 bases to trimming and J lost 3 bases, with 15 bases between them. The CDR3 DNA is TGTGCCAGCAGACCCGGGAGGGGACTCAATCAGCCCCAGCATTTT. Its translation is CASRPGRGLNQPQHF.

The rearrangement uses TRBV6-5 and TRBJ2-7; perhaps TRBD1 as D (6 bases). The CDR3 totals 15 residues. Per germline, CDR1 MNHEY and CDR2 SVGAGI. V dropped 0 bases and J dropped 4 bases, with 13 bases sitting between them. This CDR3 reads CASSYSGRGAYEQYF. The DNA of the CDR3 is TGTGCCAGCAGTTACTCGGGCAGGGGAGCTTACGAGCAGTACTTC.

The V gene is TRBV5-6, the J gene TRBJ2-7; the D gene is possibly TRBD2 (6 bases). The germline V and J ends were trimmed by 2 bases and 2 bases, with 11 bases remaining between them. Germline V CDR1 and CDR2: SGHDT, YYEEEE. The length of the CDR3 is 14 residues. The DNA of the CDR3 is TGTGCCAGCAGCTTTCCGGGGGTACCCTACGAGCAGTACTTC. It yields the protein CASSFPGVPYEQYF.

The chain uses TRBV2 and TRBJ2-1; D not resolved. Deletions cut 6 bases from V and 4 bases from J, with 10 bases between. CDR1 and CDR2 from the germline V gene are SNHLY and FYNNEI. The CDR3 runs 13 residues. CDR3 in amino acids: CASSVRSYNEQFF. In nucleotides, the CDR3 is TGTGCCAGCAGCGTTCGGAGTTACAATGAGCAGTTCTTC.